This T cell receptor beta chain was sequenced for a study of blood T cell repertoires in COVID-19. About the study: Material from acute and convalescent COVID-19 was sourced from the United States, Italy and Spain.

Per the authors' pipeline: Reference gene primers were amplified, and this amplification served to estimate nucleated cell counts. Data came from immunoSEQ multiplex PCR; TCRdb stores just in-frame clones and leaves some out. That table furnishes V, J and clone size, whereas the DNA furnished D and trimming. The sample yields 240,000 or so clones, more than 80% seen once. Recruitment covered about two dozen US areas and drew participants whose ages spanned roughly 18 to 95 years. Exposed study participants had met a COVID-19 case within 2 weeks before entry. The clonotype was recovered from a man between 50 and 59 years old who had been exposed to COVID-19. Sequences were obtained from PBMCs or T cells enriched from blood (not recorded which).

The CDR3 loop is CASSLGGQLYGYTF. CDR3 DNA: TGCGCCAGCAGCTTGGGGGGACAGCTATATGGCTACACCTTC. The chain joins TRBV5-1 to TRBJ1-2; 7 nucleotides match TRBD1. The CDR3 is made up of 14 amino acids. With V trimmed by 0 bases and J by 5 bases, 4 bases remained unmatched. CDR1 and CDR2 from the germline V gene are SGHRS and YFSETQ.